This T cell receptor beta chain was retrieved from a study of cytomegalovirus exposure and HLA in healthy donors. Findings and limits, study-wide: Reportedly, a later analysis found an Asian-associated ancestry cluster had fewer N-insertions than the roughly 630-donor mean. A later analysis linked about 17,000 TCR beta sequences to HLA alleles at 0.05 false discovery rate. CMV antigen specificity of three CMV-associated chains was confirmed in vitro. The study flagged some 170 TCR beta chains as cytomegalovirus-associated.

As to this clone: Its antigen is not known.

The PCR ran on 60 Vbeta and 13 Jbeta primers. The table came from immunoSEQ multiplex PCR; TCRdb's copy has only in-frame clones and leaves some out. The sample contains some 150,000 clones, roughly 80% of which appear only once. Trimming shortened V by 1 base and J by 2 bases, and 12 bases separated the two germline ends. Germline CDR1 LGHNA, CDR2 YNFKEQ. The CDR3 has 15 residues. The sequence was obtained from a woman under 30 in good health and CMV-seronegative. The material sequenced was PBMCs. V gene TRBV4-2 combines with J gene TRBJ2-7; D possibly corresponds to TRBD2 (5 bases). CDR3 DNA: TGTGCCAGCAGCCAAGGAATCCAGGAGGCCTACGAGCAGTACTTC. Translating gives CASSQGIQEAYEQYF.